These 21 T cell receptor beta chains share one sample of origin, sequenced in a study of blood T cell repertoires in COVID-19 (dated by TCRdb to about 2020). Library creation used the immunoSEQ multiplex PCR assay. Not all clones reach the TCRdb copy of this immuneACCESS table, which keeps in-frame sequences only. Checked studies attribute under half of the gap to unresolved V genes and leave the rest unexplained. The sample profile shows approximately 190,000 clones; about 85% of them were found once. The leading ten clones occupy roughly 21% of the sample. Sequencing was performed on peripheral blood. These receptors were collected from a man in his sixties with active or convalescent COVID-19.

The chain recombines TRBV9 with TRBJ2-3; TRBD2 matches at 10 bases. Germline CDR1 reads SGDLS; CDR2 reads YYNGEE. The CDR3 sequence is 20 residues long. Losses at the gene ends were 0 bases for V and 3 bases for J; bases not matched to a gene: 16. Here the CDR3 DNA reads TGTGCCAGCAGCGTAGCTGGATCCCCCGGAGCGGGGGGGCTTACAGATACGCAGTATTTT. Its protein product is CASSVAGSPGAGGLTDTQYF.

CDR3 region: CASTARTGGAFF. Written as DNA, the CDR3 is TGTGCCAGCACCGCACGAACGGGGGGAGCTTTCTTT. The rearrangement joins TRBV5-6 to TRBJ1-1, with D perhaps matching TRBD1 (5 bases). Trimming removed 6 bases at V and 10 bases at J, with 16 bases between. Per germline, CDR1 SGHDT and CDR2 YYEEEE. The CDR3 has 12 residues.

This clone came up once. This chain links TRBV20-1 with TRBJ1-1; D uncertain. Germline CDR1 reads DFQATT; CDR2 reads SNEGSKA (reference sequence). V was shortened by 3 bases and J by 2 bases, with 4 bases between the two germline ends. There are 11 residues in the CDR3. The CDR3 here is CSARGNTEAFF. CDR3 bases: TGCAGTGCTAGGGGCAACACTGAAGCTTTCTTT.

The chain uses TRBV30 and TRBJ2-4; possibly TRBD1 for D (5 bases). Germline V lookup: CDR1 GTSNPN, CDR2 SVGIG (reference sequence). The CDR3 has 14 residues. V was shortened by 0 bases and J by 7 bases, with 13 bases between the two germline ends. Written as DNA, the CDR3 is TGTGCCTGGAGTGTAAGGCAGGGTGAGAACATTCAGTACTTC. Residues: CAWSVRQGENIQYF.

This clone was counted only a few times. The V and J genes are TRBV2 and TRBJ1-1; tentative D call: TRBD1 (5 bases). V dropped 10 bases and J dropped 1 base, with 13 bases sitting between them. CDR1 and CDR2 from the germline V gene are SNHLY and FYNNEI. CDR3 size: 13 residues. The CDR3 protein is CATSTAPNTEAFF. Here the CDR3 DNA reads TGTGCCACCTCGACAGCCCCGAACACTGAAGCTTTCTTT.

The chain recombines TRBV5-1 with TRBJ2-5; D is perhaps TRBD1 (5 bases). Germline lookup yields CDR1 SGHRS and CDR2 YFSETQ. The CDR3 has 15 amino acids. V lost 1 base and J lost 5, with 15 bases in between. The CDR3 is CASSLIDGAGETQYF. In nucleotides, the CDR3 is TGCGCCAGCAGCTTGATTGATGGGGCAGGCGAGACCCAGTACTTC.

The CDR3 DNA follows: TGTGCCAGCAGCCGCTGGACAGGGGGTTATTCACCCCTCCACTTT. It specifies CASSRWTGGYSPLHF. The V and J genes are TRBV14 and TRBJ1-6, with 10 bases lining up with TRBD1. CDR1 and CDR2 (germline): SGHDN, FVKESK. With 4 bases clipped from V and 8 bases from J, the junction kept 5 bases outside the gene matches. CDR3 size: 15 residues.

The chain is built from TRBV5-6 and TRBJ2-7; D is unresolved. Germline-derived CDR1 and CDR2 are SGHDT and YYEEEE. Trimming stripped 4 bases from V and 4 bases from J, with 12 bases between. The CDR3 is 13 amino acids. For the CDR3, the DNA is TGTGCCAGCAGCCTCCAGGATCTTTACGAGCAGTACTTC. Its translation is CASSLQDLYEQYF.

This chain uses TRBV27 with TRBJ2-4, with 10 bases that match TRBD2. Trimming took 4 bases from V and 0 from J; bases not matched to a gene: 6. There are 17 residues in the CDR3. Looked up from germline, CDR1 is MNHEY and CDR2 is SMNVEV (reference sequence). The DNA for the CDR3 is TGTGCCAGCAGTTCCAGGACTAGCGGAATAGCCAAAAACATTCAGTACTTC. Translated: CASSSRTSGIAKNIQYF.

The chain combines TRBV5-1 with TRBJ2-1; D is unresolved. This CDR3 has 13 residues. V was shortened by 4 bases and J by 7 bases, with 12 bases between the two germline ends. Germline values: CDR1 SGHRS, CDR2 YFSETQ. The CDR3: CASSPQLSNEQFF. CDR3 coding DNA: TGCGCCAGCAGCCCTCAACTGTCGAATGAGCAGTTCTTC.

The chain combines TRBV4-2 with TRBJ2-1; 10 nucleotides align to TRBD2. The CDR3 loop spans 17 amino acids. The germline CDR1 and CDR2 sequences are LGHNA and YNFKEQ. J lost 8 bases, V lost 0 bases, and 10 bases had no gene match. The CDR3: CASSQDHPSGGDYEQFF. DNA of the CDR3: TGTGCCAGCAGCCAAGATCATCCGAGCGGGGGGGACTATGAGCAGTTCTTC.

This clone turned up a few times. The DNA of the CDR3 is TGCAGTGCTCCACGGGACACAAAAGCTTTCTTT. As protein: CSAPRDTKAFF. The genes are TRBV20-1 and TRBJ1-1, with D tentatively TRBD1 (6 bases). The CDR3 extends over 11 amino acids. Germline loops: CDR1 DFQATT, CDR2 SNEGSKA (reference sequence). The V gene lost 5 bases and the J gene lost 9 bases, with 13 bases spanning the gap.

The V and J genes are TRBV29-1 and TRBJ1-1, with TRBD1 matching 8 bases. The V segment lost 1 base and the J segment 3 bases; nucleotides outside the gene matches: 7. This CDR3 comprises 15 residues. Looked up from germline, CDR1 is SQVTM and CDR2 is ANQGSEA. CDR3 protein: CSVEARQGRHTEAFF. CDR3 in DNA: TGCAGCGTTGAAGCCCGACAGGGGAGGCACACTGAAGCTTTCTTT.

CDR3 region: CAWSVVQGNQPQHF. The DNA for the CDR3 is TGTGCCTGGAGTGTTGTACAGGGTAATCAGCCCCAGCATTTT. The V call is TRBV30, the J call TRBJ1-5, with a possible D match to TRBD1 (6 bases). The CDR3 extends over 14 amino acids. Deletions cut 0 bases from V and 4 bases from J, with 10 bases between. Germline-derived CDR1 and CDR2 are GTSNPN and SVGIG (reference sequence).

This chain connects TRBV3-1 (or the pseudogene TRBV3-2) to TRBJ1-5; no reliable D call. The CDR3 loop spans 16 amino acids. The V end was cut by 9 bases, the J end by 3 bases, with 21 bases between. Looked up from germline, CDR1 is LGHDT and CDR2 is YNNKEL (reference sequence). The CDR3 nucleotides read TGTGCCAGGGTGGGAGGTCGACGGCTGATCAATCAGCCCCAGCATTTT. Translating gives CARVGGRRLINQPQHF.

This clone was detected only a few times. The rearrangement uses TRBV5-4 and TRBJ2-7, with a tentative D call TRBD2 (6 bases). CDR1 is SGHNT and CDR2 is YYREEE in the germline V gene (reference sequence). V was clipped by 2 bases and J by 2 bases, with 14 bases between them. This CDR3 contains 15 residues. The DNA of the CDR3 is TGTGCCAGCAGCTTCGGGGGATCGTCGACCTACGAGCAGTACTTC. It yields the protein CASSFGGSSTYEQYF.

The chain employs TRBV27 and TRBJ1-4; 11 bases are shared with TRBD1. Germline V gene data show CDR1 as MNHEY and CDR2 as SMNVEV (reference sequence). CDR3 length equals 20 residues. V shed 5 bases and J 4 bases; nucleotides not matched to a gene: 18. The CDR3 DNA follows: TGTGCCAGCAGTCCACTCCCCCCCGGACAGGGGGCGCGGGATAATGAAAAACTGTTTTTT. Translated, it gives CASSPLPPGQGARDNEKLFF.

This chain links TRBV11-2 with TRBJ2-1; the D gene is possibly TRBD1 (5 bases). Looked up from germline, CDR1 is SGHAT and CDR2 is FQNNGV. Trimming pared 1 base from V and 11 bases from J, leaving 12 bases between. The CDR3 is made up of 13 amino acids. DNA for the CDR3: TGTGCCAGCAGCTTAGGGGGCGAAGACCAGCAGTTCTTC. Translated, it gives CASSLGGEDQQFF.

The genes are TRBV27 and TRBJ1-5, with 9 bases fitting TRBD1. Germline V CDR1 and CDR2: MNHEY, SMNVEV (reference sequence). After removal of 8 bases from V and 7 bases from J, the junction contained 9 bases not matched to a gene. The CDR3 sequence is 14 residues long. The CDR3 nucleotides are TGTGCCAGCGGCCTAACAGGGGGCAGGCAGCCCCAGCATTTT. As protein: CASGLTGGRQPQHF.

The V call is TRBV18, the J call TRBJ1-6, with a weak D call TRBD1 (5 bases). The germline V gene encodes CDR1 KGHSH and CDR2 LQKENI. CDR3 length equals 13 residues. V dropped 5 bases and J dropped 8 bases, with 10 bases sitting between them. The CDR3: CASSDAGDSPLHF. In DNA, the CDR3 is TGTGCCAGCTCAGACGCGGGGGATTCACCCCTCCACTTT.

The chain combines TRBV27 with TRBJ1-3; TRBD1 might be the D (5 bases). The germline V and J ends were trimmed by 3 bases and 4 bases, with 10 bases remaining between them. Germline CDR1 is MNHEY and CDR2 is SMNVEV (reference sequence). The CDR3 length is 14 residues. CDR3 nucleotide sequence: TGTGCCAGCAGTTTCGGGGGGATCGGAAACACCATATATTTT. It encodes CASSFGGIGNTIYF.